What follows is one T cell receptor (beta chain) and its context. Germline V gene sequence: CDR1 MNHEY, CDR2 SVGAGI. V was cut by 6 bases and J by 2 bases, with 12 bases left in between. This CDR3 contains 14 residues. Donors sampled were nominally healthy, though unrecorded immune exposures were likely. This sample was included in a study of cytomegalovirus exposure and HLA in healthy donors. A multiplex PCR was run with 60 Vbeta primers and 13 Jbeta primers. The repertoire was sequenced with immunoSEQ multiplex PCR; TCRdb's copy has only in-frame clones and lacks some. The table records over 100,000 clones, under 10% of them present only once.

The clonotype comes from a woman aged 35 to 49 in good health and CMV-seropositive. The sequenced sample consisted of PBMCs. J is TRBJ2-3 and V is TRBV6-5; D perhaps matches TRBD1 (5 bases). The CDR3 bases are TGTGCCAGCAGAACAACAGGATACACAGATACGCAGTATTTT. It codes for CASRTTGYTDTQYF.